Listed below are T cell receptor beta chains from one sample, sequenced in a study of shared clonotypes between healthy human individuals. TCRdb keeps only in-frame clones here, not all; method: immunoSEQ multiplex PCR. The table shows under 600,000 clones, with more than 95% occurring only once. The sample comprised naive CD4+ T cells sorted from blood. These receptor sequences come from a woman aged 25 to 39 in good health. Both conserved end residues are part of each CDR3. A D gene is named only where the DNA matches it firmly. Rows may omit the clone size; those that give it use once, few, many or a size class.

D gene,clone size,J gene,V gene,CDR3 length,CDR3 DNA,CDR3 protein
.,.,TRBJ1-2,TRBV28,15,TGTGCCAGCAGTTTATTCAGGGGAGGGGACTATGGCTACACCTTC,CASSLFRGGDYGYTF
.,.,TRBJ1-6,TRBV28,14,TGTGCCAGCAGTTTATTGGGCCCCGAAAAAATCCAGTCCTTT,CASSLLGPEKIQSF
TRBD2,.,TRBJ2-1,TRBV19,15,TGTGCCAGTAGTATTCGGCTAGCGGCCTACAATGAGCAGTTCTTC,CASSIRLAAYNEQFF
.,.,TRBJ2-6,TRBV19,17,TGTGCCAGTAGTTACGCGGGGGCAGGTCTCGAGGCCAACGTCCTGACTTTC,CASSYAGAGLEANVLTF
.,.,TRBJ2-2,TRBV5-1,15,TGCGCCAGCAGCTTGGCCACGGGGGTCACCGGGGAGCTGTTTTTT,CASSLATGVTGELFF
.,once,TRBJ1-2,TRBV5-1,16,TGCGCCAGCAGCTTGGTTGGGACACCTACTAACTATGGCTACACCTTC,CASSLVGTPTNYGYTF
.,.,TRBJ1-2,TRBV7-9,14,TGTGCCAGCAGCTTATCGACTGGAATTTATGGCTACACCTTC,CASSLSTGIYGYTF
.,.,TRBJ1-2,TRBV27,14,TGTGCCAGCAGTCCGGGACAATTTAACTATGGCTACACCTTC,CASSPGQFNYGYTF
TRBD1,.,TRBJ1-5,TRBV6-1,14,TGTGCCAGCAGTGAACAGGGGGCAAGGCAGCCCCAGCATTTT,CASSEQGARQPQHF
.,.,TRBJ2-1,TRBV2,15,TGTGCCAGCAGCGAGCGGAGAGGGACCTACAATGAGCAGTTCTTC,CASSERRGTYNEQFF
TRBD2,.,TRBJ2-7,TRBV6-6,15,TGTGCCAGCAGTTACTCGGGAGGGCCCGAGTACGAGCAGTACTTC,CASSYSGGPEYEQYF
.,.,TRBJ1-5,TRBV18,13,TGTGCCAGCTCACTGGGGGACAATCAGCCCCAGCATTTT,CASSLGDNQPQHF
.,.,TRBJ1-1,TRBV7-9,14,TGTGCCAGCAGCTTAACGGGGCGGAACACTGAAGCTTTCTTT,CASSLTGRNTEAFF
.,.,TRBJ2-7,TRBV18,15,TGTGCCAGCTCACCTACCCAGGACCACGGGTACGAGCAGTACTTC,CASSPTQDHGYEQYF
TRBD1,.,TRBJ2-7,TRBV5-1,15,TGCGCCAGCAGGACCGTCGGGACAGCTTCCTACGAGCAGTACTTC,CASRTVGTASYEQYF
.,once,TRBJ1-4,TRBV28,13,TGTGCCAGCAGTTATTCAACTAATGAAAAACTGTTTTTT,CASSYSTNEKLFF
TRBD1,once,TRBJ2-7,TRBV18,13,TGTGCCAGCTCACGTGGGACAGGGGACGAGCAGTACTTC,CASSRGTGDEQYF
.,.,TRBJ2-1,TRBV21-1,13,TGTGCCAGCAGACGGACAGGGGTAGATGAGCAGTTCTTC,CASRRTGVDEQFF
.,.,TRBJ2-5,TRBV7-6,14,TGTGCCAGCAGCCCCCAGGGTCAGGTGGAGACCCAGTACTTC,CASSPQGQVETQYF
.,.,TRBJ1-5,TRBV28,12,TGTGCCAGCAGTTTTTCAGGTCAGCCCCAGCATTTT,CASSFSGQPQHF
.,.,TRBJ1-6,TRBV28,14,TGTGCCAGCAGTTTAAGCAGGGTAGGCTCACCCCTCCACTTT,CASSLSRVGSPLHF
.,.,TRBJ1-1,TRBV19,17,TGTGCCAGTAGTCCCCTCCCAGGGTTTGGGGTGAACACTGAAGCTTTCTTT,CASSPLPGFGVNTEAFF
.,.,TRBJ1-1,TRBV6-1,15,TGTGCCAGCAGTGACCTGGACCCGGTCAACACTGAAGCTTTCTTT,CASSDLDPVNTEAFF
.,.,TRBJ2-5,TRBV7-8,14,TGTGCCAGCAGCTCGCAGCGCACAGGGAAGACCCAGTACTTC,CASSSQRTGKTQYF
TRBD2,.,TRBJ2-7,TRBV5-1,13,TGCGCCAGCAGCCCGGGACTAGCAGGGGAGCAGTACTTC,CASSPGLAGEQYF
.,.,TRBJ1-5,TRBV5-1,14,TGCGCCAGCAGCTTGGCCGGCGGGGATCAGCCCCAGCATTTT,CASSLAGGDQPQHF
.,.,TRBJ2-6,TRBV4-1,15,TGCGCCAGCAGCCAAGTAGGGCCTGGGGCCAACGTCCTGACTTTC,CASSQVGPGANVLTF
.,.,TRBJ2-2,TRBV30,14,TGTGCCTGTAGGGACACCGCGAACACCGGGGAGCTGTTTTTT,CACRDTANTGELFF
.,.,TRBJ1-1,TRBV30,14,TGTGCCTGGAGGGGGACGGCGTGGAACACTGAAGCTTTCTTT,CAWRGTAWNTEAFF